These 16 T cell receptor beta chains were all obtained from the same sample, sequenced in a study of cytomegalovirus exposure and HLA in healthy donors. In the PCR, 60 Vbeta and 13 Jbeta primers were used. TCRdb's table, derived via immunoSEQ multiplex PCR, lists solely in-frame clones and lacks some. The table has roughly 75,000 clones, more than 65% seen once. The source material was PBMCs. These receptors all come from a man between 65 and 79 years old in good health and CMV-seropositive.

The V call is TRBV10-3, the J call TRBJ2-1; 10 nucleotides agree with TRBD1. The CDR3 contains 15 residues. V was clipped by 7 bases and J by 7 bases; unmatched bases: 10. Germline-derived CDR1 and CDR2 are ENHRY and SYGVKD. CDR3 amino acids: CAITEGTGAVNEQFF. The CDR3 DNA reads TGTGCCATCACCGAGGGGACAGGGGCGGTTAATGAGCAGTTCTTC.

In this sample, this clone turned up a few times. The rearrangement links TRBV21-1 to TRBJ2-7; the D segment call TRBD2 is taken from the table without a DNA check. TRBV21-1 counts as a pseudogene. The CDR3 runs to 20 residues. The CDR3 bases are TGTGCCAGCAGCCCCATTCGACGACCTCCTTCTAGCGGGGGCTCCTACGAGCAGTACTTC. This sequence encodes CASSPIRRPPSSGGSYEQYF.

There are a few counts of this clone. CDR3 bases: TGTGCCAGCAGCTTAGTTTCGGGGGCTGAAGCTTTCTTT. Protein product: CASSLVSGAEAFF. V usage is TRBV11-2 and J usage is TRBJ1-1; D may be TRBD1 (5 bases). CDR1 SGHAT and CDR2 FQNNGV come from the germline V gene. Trimming took off 1 base at V and 6 bases at J, with 9 bases between the two ends. This CDR3 spans 13 amino acids.

The chain recombines TRBV28 with TRBJ2-1; TRBD2 matches 9 bases. CDR3 length equals 15 residues. V was pared by 2 bases and J by 6 bases, with 5 bases of the junction left unmatched. CDR1 is MDHEN, CDR2 SYDVKM, per germline. In DNA form, the CDR3 reads TGTGCCAGCAGTTTAAGTGGCGGGAGGGCCAATGAGCAGTTCTTC. Amino acids: CASSLSGGRANEQFF.

V is TRBV28 and J is TRBJ1-4, with 9 bases identical to TRBD1. Trimming cost V 4 bases and J 8 bases; bases outside gene matches: 8. In germline, CDR1 is MDHEN, CDR2 SYDVKM. The length of the CDR3 is 15 residues. The CDR3 DNA sequence: TGTGCCAGCAGTTCGCCGGGACAGGGAGGGGAAAAACTGTTTTTT. Encoded protein: CASSSPGQGGEKLFF. The complete variable domain, with remaining parts taken from reference TRBV28 and TRBJ1-4, reads DVKVTQSSRYLVKRTGEKVFLECVQDMDHENMFWYRQDPGLGLRLIYFSYDVKMKEKGDIPEGYSVSREKKERFSLILESASTNQTSMYLCASSSPGQGGEKLFFGSGTQLSVL.

The sample holds one count of this clone. V gene TRBV14 combines with J gene TRBJ2-7; D not certain. V dropped 3 bases and J dropped 7 bases, with 10 bases sitting between them. The CDR3 totals 12 residues. Germline V gene sequence: CDR1 SGHDN, CDR2 FVKESK. The CDR3 DNA follows: TGTGCCAGCAGCCAGACCACAGAGGAGCAGTACTTC. Encoded protein: CASSQTTEEQYF.

This clone has a single count. The rearrangement joins TRBV19 to TRBJ2-5; TRBD1 matches at 7 bases. The CDR3 is 15 amino acids. The trim removed 5 bases at V and 3 bases at J, leaving 9 bases unmatched. CDR1 LNHDA and CDR2 SQIVND come from the germline V gene (reference sequence). CDR3 residues: CASSGLGQAEETQYF. The DNA for the CDR3 is TGTGCCAGTAGTGGGTTAGGACAGGCCGAAGAGACCCAGTACTTC.

The chain carries TRBV18 and TRBJ2-7, with TRBD1 matching over 7 bases. Germline assignment: CDR1 KGHSH and CDR2 LQKENI. This CDR3 has 15 amino acids. The ends lost 1 base at V and 5 bases at J; junction bases unmatched: 8. CDR3 sequence (DNA): TGTGCCAGCTCACCACGGTCACAGGGGTTGCACGAGCAGTACTTC. Its protein is CASSPRSQGLHEQYF.

Comments on this clone: The junction departs from germline at one end; a sequencing error may be responsible. J is TRBJ2-7 and V is TRBV6-1, with D uncertain. The germline CDR1 and CDR2 sequences are MNHNS and SASEGT. The CDR3 loop spans 12 amino acids. The CDR3 DNA is TGTGCCAGCAGTGAAGGCTCCAACAAACCCCTCTTC. Protein product: CASSEGSNKPLF.

The V gene is TRBV15, the J gene TRBJ2-3; 7 bases are shared with TRBD1. J was trimmed by 1 base and V by 5 bases; bases with no gene match: 3. There are 14 residues in the CDR3. Germline lookup yields CDR1 LNHNV and CDR2 YYDKDF (reference sequence). CDR3 region: CATSLQGGTDTQYF. CDR3 sequence (DNA): TGTGCCACCAGCCTCCAGGGGGGCACAGATACGCAGTATTTT.

V usage is TRBV4-2 and J usage is TRBJ2-3; 9 nucleotides match TRBD2. CDR3 length equals 16 residues. Germline V CDR1 and CDR2: LGHNA, YNFKEQ. V was pared by 2 bases and J by 2 bases, with 5 bases of the junction left unmatched. The CDR3 loop reads CASSQIAGVDTDTQYF. The DNA for the CDR3 is TGTGCCAGCAGCCAAATAGCGGGAGTAGACACAGATACGCAGTATTTT.

The chain recombines TRBV19 with TRBJ1-2; perhaps TRBD1 as D (6 bases). V was pared by 10 bases and J by 4 bases, with 10 bases between. Per germline, CDR1 LNHDA and CDR2 SQIVND (reference sequence). This CDR3 region has 11 residues. The CDR3 bases are TGTGCCACCGTGGACAGCTATGGCTACACCTTC. The encoded protein is CATVDSYGYTF.

This clone has only one observation. V gene TRBV11-2 combines with J gene TRBJ2-5, with 8 bases fitting TRBD2. The CDR3 covers 15 residues. Germline V gene data show CDR1 as SGHAT and CDR2 as FQNNGV. V shed 5 bases, J shed 4 bases, and the junction held 9 bases outside the gene matches. The CDR3 loop reads CASSLIAGIVETQYF. The CDR3 DNA reads as TGTGCCAGCAGCCTCATAGCGGGAATAGTAGAGACCCAGTACTTC.

The genes are TRBV5-1 and TRBJ2-5; TRBD1 agrees at 7 bases. Germline V gene lookup returns CDR1 SGHRS and CDR2 YFSETQ. V shed 7 bases and J 1 base; nucleotides not matched to a gene: 10. The CDR3 sequence is 15 residues long. CDR3 DNA: TGCGCCAGCTTCCGGGACAGAGGAGGCCAAGAGACCCAGTACTTC. It translates to CASFRDRGGQETQYF.

The chain couples TRBV13 to TRBJ2-5; the match to TRBD1 covers 8 bases. The CDR3 consists of 15 residues. J lost 6 bases, V lost 7 bases, and 13 bases had no gene match. Per germline, CDR1 PRHDT and CDR2 FYEKMQ (reference sequence). The CDR3: CASNPTGGARKTQYF. DNA for the CDR3: TGTGCCAGCAACCCTACAGGGGGTGCGCGAAAGACCCAGTACTTC.

This CDR3 reads CASSQDRSQGNQPQHF. The CDR3 bases are TGCGCCAGCAGCCAAGACCGGTCACAGGGCAATCAGCCCCAGCATTTT. V and J are TRBV4-1 and TRBJ1-5; a possible D gene is TRBD1 (5 bases). Trimming left V 0 bases short and J 2 bases short, with 11 bases between. Germline V gene sequence: CDR1 MGHRA, CDR2 YSYEKL. The CDR3 totals 16 residues.